Each of the 5 T cell receptor beta chains below was sequenced from the same sample in a study of OX40 agonist ivuxolimab in advanced cancers. Profiling relied on immunoSEQ multiplex PCR, and the TCRdb table lists in-frame clones only, not all of them. The sample includes about 50,000 clones, 82% of them seen just once. Source: CD4+ or CD8+ T cells sorted from blood, taken in a trial of the OX40 agonist ivuxolimab. These receptors all stem from an adult with an advanced solid tumor such as melanoma, head and neck, liver or kidney cancer.

The J gene is TRBJ1-2, the V gene TRBV6-5; a possible D gene is TRBD1 (6 bases). V was cut by 11 bases and J by 4 bases, with 11 bases left in between. The CDR3 sequence is 11 residues long. Germline CDR1 reads MNHEY; CDR2 reads SVGAGI. CDR3 amino acids: CADGQTYGYTF. The CDR3 DNA reads TGTGCCGACGGACAGACCTATGGCTACACCTTC.

This clone is a singleton in its sample. The chain links TRBV30 to TRBJ2-3; possibly TRBD1 or TRBD2 for D (6 bases each). The CDR3 is made up of 14 amino acids. The V and J ends lost 2 bases and 0 bases respectively, with 9 bases between them. The V gene's germline CDR1 is GTSNPN and CDR2 SVGIG (reference sequence). In DNA form, the CDR3 reads TGTGCCTGGAGTCCGGGGGCTAGCACAGATACGCAGTATTTT. It translates to CAWSPGASTDTQYF.

The gene calls are TRBV7-3 and TRBJ2-1; tentative D call: TRBD1 (5 bases). In germline, CDR1 is SGHTA, CDR2 FQGTGA. The CDR3 has 13 residues. The ends were cut back, 0 bases at V and 13 bases at J, with 13 bases in the middle. CDR3 in DNA: TGTGCCAGCAGCTTAACGGTTGAAGGGGAACAGTTCTTC. This sequence encodes CASSLTVEGEQFF.

Only one count was recorded for this clone. The chain employs TRBV11-1 and TRBJ2-1; tentatively, D is TRBD1 (5 bases). V was shortened by 1 base and J by 6 bases, with 16 bases between the two germline ends. This CDR3 is built from 16 residues. Germline lookup yields CDR1 SGHAT and CDR2 FQDESV (reference sequence). The CDR3 reads CASSLVGGARGNEQFF. The CDR3 DNA reads as TGTGCCAGCAGCTTAGTCGGTGGGGCCCGAGGCAATGAGCAGTTCTTC.

J is TRBJ2-3 and V is TRBV19, with a tentative D call TRBD2 (5 bases). Looked up from germline, CDR1 is LNHDA and CDR2 is SQIVND (reference sequence). Trimming shortened V by 7 bases and J by 1 base, and 12 bases separated the two germline ends. This CDR3 has 14 residues. For the CDR3, the DNA is TGTGCCAGTACAGGTGGGAGCCGCACAGATACGCAGTATTTT. It specifies CASTGGSRTDTQYF.